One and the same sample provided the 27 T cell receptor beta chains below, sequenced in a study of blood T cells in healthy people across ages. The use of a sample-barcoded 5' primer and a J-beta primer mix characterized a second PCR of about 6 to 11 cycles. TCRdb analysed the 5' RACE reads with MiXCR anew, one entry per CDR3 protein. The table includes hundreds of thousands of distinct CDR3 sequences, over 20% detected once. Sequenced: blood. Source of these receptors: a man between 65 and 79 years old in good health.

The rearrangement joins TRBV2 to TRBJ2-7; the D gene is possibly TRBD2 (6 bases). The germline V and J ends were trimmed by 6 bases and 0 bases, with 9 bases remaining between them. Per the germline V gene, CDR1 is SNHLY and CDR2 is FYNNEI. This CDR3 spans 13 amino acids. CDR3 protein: CASRDGSSYEQYF. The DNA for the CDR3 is TGTGCCAGCAGGGACGGGAGCTCCTACGAGCAGTACTTC.

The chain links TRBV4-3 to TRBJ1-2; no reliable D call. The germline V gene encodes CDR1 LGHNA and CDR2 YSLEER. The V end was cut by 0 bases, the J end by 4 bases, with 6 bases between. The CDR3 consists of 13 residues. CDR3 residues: CASSQDFGYGYTF. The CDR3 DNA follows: TGCGCCAGCAGCCAAGATTTCGGCTATGGCTACACCTTC.

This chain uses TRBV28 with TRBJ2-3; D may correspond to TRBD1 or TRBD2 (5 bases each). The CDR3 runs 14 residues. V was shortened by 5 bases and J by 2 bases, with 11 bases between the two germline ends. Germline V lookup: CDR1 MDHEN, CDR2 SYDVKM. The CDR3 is CASSPGTPTDTQYF. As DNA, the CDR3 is TGTGCCAGCAGTCCCGGGACCCCCACAGATACGCAGTATTTT.

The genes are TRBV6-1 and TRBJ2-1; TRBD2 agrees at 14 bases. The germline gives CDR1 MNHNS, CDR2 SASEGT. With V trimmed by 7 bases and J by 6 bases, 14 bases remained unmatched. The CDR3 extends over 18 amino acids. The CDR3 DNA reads TGTGCCAGCATCAACTCGGGACTAGCGGGAGCAGGCGGCAATGAGCAGTTCTTC. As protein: CASINSGLAGAGGNEQFF.

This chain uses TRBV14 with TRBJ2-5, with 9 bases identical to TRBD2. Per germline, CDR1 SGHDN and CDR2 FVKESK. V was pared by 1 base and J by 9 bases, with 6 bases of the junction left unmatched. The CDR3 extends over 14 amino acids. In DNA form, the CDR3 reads TGTGCCAGCAGCCAAGTCGCTAGCGGGGCGGCCCAGTACTTC. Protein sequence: CASSQVASGAAQYF.

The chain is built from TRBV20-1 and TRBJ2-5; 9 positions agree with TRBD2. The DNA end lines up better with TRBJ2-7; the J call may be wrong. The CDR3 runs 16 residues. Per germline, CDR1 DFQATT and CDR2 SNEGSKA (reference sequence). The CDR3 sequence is CSARPPTSGWHYEQYF. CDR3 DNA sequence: TGCAGTGCTAGACCGCCGACTAGCGGATGGCACTACGAGCAGTACTTC.

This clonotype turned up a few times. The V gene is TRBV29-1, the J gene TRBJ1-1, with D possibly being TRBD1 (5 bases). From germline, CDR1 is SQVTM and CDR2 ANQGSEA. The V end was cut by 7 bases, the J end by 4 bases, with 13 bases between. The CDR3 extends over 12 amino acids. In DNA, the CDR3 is TGCAGCGGGAGCAGGGACGGCACTGAAGCTTTCTTT. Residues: CSGSRDGTEAFF.

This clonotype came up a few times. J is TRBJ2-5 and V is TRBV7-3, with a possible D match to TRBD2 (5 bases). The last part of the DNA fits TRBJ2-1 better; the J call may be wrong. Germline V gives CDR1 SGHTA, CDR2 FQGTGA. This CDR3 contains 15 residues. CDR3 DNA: TGTGCCAGCAGCTTAACGGGGTCTAGGGAGAATGAGCAGTTCTTC. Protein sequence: CASSLTGSRENEQFF.

CDR3 DNA: TGTGCCAGCAGCTTAAGTCAGGGGAGGGGCACTGAAGCTTTCTTT. Its protein product is CASSLSQGRGTEAFF. The rearrangement joins TRBV7-9 to TRBJ1-1; a weak D match, TRBD1 (6 bases). V lost 2 bases and J 4 bases, leaving 14 bases between the germline ends. Germline lookup yields CDR1 SEHNR and CDR2 FQNEAQ (reference sequence). The CDR3 loop spans 15 amino acids. Using reference TRBV7-9 and TRBJ1-1 for the parts outside the CDR3, the full variable domain is DTGVSQNPRHKITKRGQNVTFRCDPISEHNRLYWYRQTLGQGPEFLTYFQNEAQLEKSRLLSDRFSAERPKGSFSTLEIQRTEQGDSAMYLCASSLSQGRGTEAFFGQGTRLTVV.

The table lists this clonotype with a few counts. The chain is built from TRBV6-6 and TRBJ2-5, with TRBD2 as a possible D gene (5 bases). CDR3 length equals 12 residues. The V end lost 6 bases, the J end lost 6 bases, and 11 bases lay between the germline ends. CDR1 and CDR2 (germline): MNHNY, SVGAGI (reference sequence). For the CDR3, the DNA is TGTGCCAGCAGACTAGAGGGAAAGACCCAGTACTTC. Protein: CASRLEGKTQYF.

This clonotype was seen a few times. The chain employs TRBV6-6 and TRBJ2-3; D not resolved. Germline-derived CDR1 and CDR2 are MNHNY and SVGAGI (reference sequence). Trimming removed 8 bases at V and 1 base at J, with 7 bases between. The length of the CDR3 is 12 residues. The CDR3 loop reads CASEGGTDTQYF. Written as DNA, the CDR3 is TGTGCCAGCGAAGGTGGCACAGATACGCAGTATTTT.

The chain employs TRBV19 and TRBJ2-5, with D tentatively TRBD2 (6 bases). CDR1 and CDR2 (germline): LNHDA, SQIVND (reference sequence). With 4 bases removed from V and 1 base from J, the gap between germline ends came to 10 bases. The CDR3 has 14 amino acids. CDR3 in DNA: TGTGCCAGTAGTAGGACTACTTTCCAAGAGACCCAGTACTTC. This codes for CASSRTTFQETQYF.

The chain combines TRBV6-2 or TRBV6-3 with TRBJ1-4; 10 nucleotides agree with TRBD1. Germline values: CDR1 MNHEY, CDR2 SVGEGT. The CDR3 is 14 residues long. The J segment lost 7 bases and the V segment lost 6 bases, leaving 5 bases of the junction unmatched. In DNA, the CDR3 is TGTGCCAGCAGAAGACAGGGGGCGAGTGAAAAACTGTTTTTT. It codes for CASRRQGASEKLFF.

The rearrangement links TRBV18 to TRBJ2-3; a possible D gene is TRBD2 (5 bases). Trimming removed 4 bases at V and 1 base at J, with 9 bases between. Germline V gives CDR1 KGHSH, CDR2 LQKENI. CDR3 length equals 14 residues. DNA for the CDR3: TGTGCCAGCTCACGAGGGCCACGCACAGATACGCAGTATTTT. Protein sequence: CASSRGPRTDTQYF.

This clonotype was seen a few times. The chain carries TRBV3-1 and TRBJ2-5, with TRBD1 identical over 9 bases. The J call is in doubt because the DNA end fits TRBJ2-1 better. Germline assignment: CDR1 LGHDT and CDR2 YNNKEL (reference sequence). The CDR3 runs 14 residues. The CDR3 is CASSQGTGAGEQFF. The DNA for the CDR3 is TGTGCCAGCAGCCAAGGGACAGGGGCAGGTGAGCAGTTCTTC.

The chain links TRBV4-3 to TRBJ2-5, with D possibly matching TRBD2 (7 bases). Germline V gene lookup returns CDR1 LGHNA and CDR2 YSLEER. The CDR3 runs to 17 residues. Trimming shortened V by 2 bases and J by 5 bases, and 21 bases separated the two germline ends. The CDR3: CASSQSSGAGARETQYF. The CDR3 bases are TGCGCCAGCAGCCAATCCTCAGGGGCGGGAGCTCGGGAGACCCAGTACTTC.

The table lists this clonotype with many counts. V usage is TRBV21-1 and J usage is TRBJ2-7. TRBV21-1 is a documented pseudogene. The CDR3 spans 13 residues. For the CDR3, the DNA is TGTGCCAGCAGCAAAGGCGTATCCTACGAGCAGTACTTC. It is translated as CASSKGVSYEQYF.

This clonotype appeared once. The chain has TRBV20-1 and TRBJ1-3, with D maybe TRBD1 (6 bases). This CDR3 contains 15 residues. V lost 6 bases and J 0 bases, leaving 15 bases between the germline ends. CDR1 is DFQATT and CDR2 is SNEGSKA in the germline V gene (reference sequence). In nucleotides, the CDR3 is TGCAGTGCCCCCAAGGGGGGGGACTCTGGAAACACCATATATTTT. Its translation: CSAPKGGDSGNTIYF.

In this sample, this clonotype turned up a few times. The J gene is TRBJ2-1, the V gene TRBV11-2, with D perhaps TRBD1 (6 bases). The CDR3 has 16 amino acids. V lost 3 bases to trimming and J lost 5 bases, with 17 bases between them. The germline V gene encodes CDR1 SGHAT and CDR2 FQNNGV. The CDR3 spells CASSFTGSLANNEQFF. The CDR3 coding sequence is TGTGCCAGCAGCTTCACAGGGAGTCTGGCTAACAATGAGCAGTTCTTC.

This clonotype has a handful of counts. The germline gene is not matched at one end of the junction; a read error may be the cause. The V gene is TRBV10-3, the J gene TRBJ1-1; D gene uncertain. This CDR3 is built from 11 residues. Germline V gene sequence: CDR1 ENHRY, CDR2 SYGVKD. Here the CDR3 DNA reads TGTGCCATCGGTGAAGAGACTGAAGCTTTCTTT. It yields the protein CAIGEETEAFF.

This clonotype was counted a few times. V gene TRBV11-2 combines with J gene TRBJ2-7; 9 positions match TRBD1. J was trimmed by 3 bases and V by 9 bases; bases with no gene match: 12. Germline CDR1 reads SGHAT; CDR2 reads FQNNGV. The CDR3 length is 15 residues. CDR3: CASTTDRGSIYEQYF. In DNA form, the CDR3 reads TGTGCCAGTACCACCGACAGGGGGTCAATCTACGAGCAGTACTTC.

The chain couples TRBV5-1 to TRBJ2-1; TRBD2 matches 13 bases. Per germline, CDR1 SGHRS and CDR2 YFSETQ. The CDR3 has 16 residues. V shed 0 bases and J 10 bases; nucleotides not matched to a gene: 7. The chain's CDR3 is CASSLGGTSGINEQFF. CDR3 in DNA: TGCGCCAGCAGCTTGGGAGGGACTAGCGGGATCAACGAGCAGTTCTTC.

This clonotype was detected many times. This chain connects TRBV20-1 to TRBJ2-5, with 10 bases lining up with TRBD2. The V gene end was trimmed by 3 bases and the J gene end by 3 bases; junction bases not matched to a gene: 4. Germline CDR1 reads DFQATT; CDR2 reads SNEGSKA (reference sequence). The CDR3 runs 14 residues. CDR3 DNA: TGCAGTGCTAGTGGGCTAGCGGGAGAAGAGACCCAGTACTTC. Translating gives CSASGLAGEETQYF.

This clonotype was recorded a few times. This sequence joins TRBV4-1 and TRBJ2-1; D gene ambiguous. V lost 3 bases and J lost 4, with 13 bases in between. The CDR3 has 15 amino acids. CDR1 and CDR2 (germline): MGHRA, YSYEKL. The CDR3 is CASSQGVQRYNEQFF. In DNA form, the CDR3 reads TGCGCCAGCAGCCAGGGCGTCCAGAGGTACAATGAGCAGTTCTTC.

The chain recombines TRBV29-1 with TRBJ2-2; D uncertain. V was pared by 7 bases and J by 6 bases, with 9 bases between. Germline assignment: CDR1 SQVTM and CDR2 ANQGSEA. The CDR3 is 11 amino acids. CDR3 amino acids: CSGVEAGELFF. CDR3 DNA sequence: TGCAGCGGGGTTGAGGCCGGGGAGCTGTTTTTT.

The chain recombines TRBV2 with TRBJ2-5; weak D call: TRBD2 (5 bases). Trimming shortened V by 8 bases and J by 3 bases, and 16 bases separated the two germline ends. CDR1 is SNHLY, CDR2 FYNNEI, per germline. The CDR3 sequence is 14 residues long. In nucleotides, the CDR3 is TGTGCCAGCCGGCGGTTGGTCGGGGAAGAGACCCAGTACTTC. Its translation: CASRRLVGEETQYF. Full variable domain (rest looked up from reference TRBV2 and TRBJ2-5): EPEVTQTPSHQVTQMGQEVILRCVPISNHLYFYWYRQILGQKVEFLVSFYNNEISEKSEIFDDQFSVERPDGSNFTLKIRSTKLEDSAMYFCASRRLVGEETQYFGPGTRLLVL.

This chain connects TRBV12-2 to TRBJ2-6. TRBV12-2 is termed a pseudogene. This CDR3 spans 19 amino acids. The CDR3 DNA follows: TGTGCAAGTCGCTTACCGCGCCCAGCTCCGTACTCTGGGGCCAACATCCTGACTTTC. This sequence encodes CASRLPRPAPYSGANILTF.